This T cell receptor (beta chain) originates from a study of T cells after yellow fever vaccination. Study-wide results and limits: Clones that expanded after primary vaccination mostly reappeared after the booster (around 96% CD4, approximately 89% CD8). From the bulk population, abundant clonotypes could contaminate and appear within FACS-sorted repertoires. Clonotype sharing between CD4 and CD8 compartments was small.

Concerning this clonotype itself: Its antigen is still unknown.

Template-switching 5'RACE yielded the TCR cDNA; a universal primer site and UMIs were added in the process. TCRdb re-called the 5' RACE reads through MiXCR, storing one row per CDR3 protein. The data hold more than 300,000 distinct CDR3 sequences, with about 11% observed a single time. This clonotype was obtained from a man aged 18-30 years who received the YFV17D yellow fever vaccine. Sample: CD4+ T cells sorted from PBMCs, taken 45 days after the yellow fever booster vaccination.

In nucleotides, the CDR3 is TGTGCCAGCAGCGTAGAAGGAGGAGTGGGGGGAATCCAGTACTTC. It encodes CASSVEGGVGGIQYF. The chain combines TRBV9 with TRBJ2-5; tentatively, D is TRBD2 (6 bases). V gave up 0 bases and J gave up 10 bases, with 19 bases separating them. The CDR3 totals 15 residues. The germline V gene encodes CDR1 SGDLS and CDR2 YYNGEE. The entire variable domain, with the rest obtained from reference TRBV9 and TRBJ2-5, is as follows: DSGVTQTPKHLITATGQRVTLRCSPRSGDLSVYWYQQSLDQGLQFLIQYYNGEERAKGNILERFSAQQFPDLHSELNLSSLELGDSALYFCASSVEGGVGGIQYFGPGTRLLVL.